The clone carrying this T cell receptor (beta chain) was seen only once. Its antigen is as yet unknown. Clones were sequenced by immunoSEQ multiplex PCR, and TCRdb holds only the in-frame ones, with some missing. The data contain over 150,000 clones, approximately 95% of them singletons. The data were obtained in a study of T cell responses to AZD1222 COVID-19 vaccine. Study-level points and caveats: The peak T cell response came first, and repertoires were sampled only after it. Spike was spanned by vaccine-associated CD4 TCRs, which were dominant at 160-218 and 743-854. Donors in the cohort were predominantly white British and more often female, and clonal diversity was possibly underestimated.

V was shortened by 2 bases and J by 6 bases, with 5 bases between the two germline ends. The CDR3 runs to 12 residues. The germline V gene has CDR1 SEHNR and CDR2 FQNEAQ (reference sequence). Sequenced material: peripheral blood, taken 28 days after the second AZD1222 dose. The origin of this receptor is an adult who received the AZD1222 COVID-19 vaccine. The rearrangement uses TRBV7-9 and TRBJ2-4; D is undetermined. The CDR3 is CASSLPLNIQYF. CDR3 DNA: TGTGCCAGCAGCTTACCCCTAAACATTCAGTACTTC.